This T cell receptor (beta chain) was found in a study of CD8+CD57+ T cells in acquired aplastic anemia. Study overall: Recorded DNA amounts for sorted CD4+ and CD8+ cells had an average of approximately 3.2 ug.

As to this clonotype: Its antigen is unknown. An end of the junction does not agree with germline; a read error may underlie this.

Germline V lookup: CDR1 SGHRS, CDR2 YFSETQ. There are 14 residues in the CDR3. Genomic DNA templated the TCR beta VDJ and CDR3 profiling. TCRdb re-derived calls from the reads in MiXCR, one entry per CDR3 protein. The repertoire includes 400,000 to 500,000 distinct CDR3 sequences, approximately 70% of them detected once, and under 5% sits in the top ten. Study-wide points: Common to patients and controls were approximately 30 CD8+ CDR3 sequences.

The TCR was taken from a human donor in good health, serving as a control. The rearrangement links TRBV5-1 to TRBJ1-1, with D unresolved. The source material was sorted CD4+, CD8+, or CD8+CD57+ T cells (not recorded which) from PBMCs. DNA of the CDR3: TGTGCCAGCAGCTTAACTATAAAAGGGTCTGAACCTTTCTTT. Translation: CASSLTIKGSEPFF.